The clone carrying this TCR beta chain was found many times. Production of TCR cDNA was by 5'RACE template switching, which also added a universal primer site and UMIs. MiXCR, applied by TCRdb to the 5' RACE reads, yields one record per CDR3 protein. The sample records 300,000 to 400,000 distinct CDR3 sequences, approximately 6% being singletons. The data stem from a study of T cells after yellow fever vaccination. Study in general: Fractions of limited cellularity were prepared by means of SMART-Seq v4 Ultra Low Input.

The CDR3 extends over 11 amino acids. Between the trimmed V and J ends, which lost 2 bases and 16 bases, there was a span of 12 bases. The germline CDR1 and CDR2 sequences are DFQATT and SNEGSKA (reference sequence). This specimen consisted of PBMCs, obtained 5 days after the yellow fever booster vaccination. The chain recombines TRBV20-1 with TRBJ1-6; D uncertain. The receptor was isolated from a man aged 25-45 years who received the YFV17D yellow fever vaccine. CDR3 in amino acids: CSARIDGPLHF. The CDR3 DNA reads TGCAGTGCTAGAATCGACGGTCCGCTCCACTTT.